The 18 T cell receptor beta chains below all came from one sample that was sequenced in a study of shared clonotypes between healthy human individuals. Repertoires were generated with immunoSEQ multiplex PCR, while TCRdb's copy carries only in-frame clones and drops some. The sample carries about 470,000 clones, about 76% recorded once. Sample: PBMCs. The receptors shown here come from a middle-aged woman in good health. Some clones in this sample may be carry-over from other donors' samples.

This clone appeared a few times. The gene calls are TRBV7-9 and TRBJ2-2; perhaps TRBD2 as D (6 bases). Trimming took 3 bases from V and 7 from J, leaving 9 bases between them. Germline V gene data show CDR1 as SEHNR and CDR2 as FQNEAQ (reference sequence). This CDR3 comprises 13 residues. In DNA, the CDR3 is TGTGCCAGCAGCTTGGGAGGTTACGGGGAGCTGTTTTTT. This sequence encodes CASSLGGYGELFF.

This clone was recorded once. V and J are TRBV6-4 and TRBJ1-4; D uncertain. Germline V gene sequence: CDR1 MRHNA, CDR2 SNTAGT. V was pared by 2 bases and J by 11 bases, with 9 bases between. The CDR3 runs 12 residues. The CDR3 sequence: CASSDGLGKLFF. In nucleotides, the CDR3 is TGTGCCAGCAGTGACGGGCTAGGGAAACTGTTTTTT.

In this sample, this clone turned up a few times. The V and J genes are TRBV28 and TRBJ1-2; D ambiguous. There are 15 residues in the CDR3. The germline V and J ends were trimmed by 2 bases and 8 bases, with 18 bases remaining between them. Germline V gene sequence: CDR1 MDHEN, CDR2 SYDVKM. Written as DNA, the CDR3 is TGTGCCAGCAGTTTAGGTCATCGCGCCCCCCGGGGCTACACCTTC. This translates into CASSLGHRAPRGYTF.

The genes are TRBV2 and TRBJ2-2, with 9 bases identical to TRBD2. The CDR3 is 17 amino acids. V shed 6 bases and J 6 bases; nucleotides not matched to a gene: 14. Germline V gives CDR1 SNHLY, CDR2 FYNNEI. In DNA form, the CDR3 reads TGTGCCAGCAGCCCCTCTAGGGCGGGAGGGCACTCCGGGGAGCTGTTTTTT. This translates into CASSPSRAGGHSGELFF.

The rearrangement uses TRBV4-3 and TRBJ1-4; TRBD1 agrees at 7 bases. There are 17 residues in the CDR3. V lost 0 bases and J lost 3; bases outside the gene matches: 7. Germline values: CDR1 LGHNA, CDR2 YSLEER. The CDR3 DNA is TGCGCCAGCAGCCAAGATCGTTCGGGACAGCCTAATGAAAAACTGTTTTTT. Translation: CASSQDRSGQPNEKLFF.

This chain links TRBV19 with TRBJ1-1, with no clear D. The V gene lost 7 bases and the J gene lost 7 bases, with 13 bases spanning the gap. Germline V lookup: CDR1 LNHDA, CDR2 SQIVND (reference sequence). CDR3 length equals 12 residues. The chain's CDR3 is CASILDGGEAFF. The DNA for the CDR3 is TGTGCCAGTATCCTGGATGGCGGTGAAGCTTTCTTT.

The V and J genes are TRBV7-2 and TRBJ2-3; D is possibly TRBD1 (5 bases). This CDR3 is 14 amino acids long. Germline CDR1 is SGHTA and CDR2 is FQGNSA. V gave up 2 bases and J gave up 6 bases, with 12 bases separating them. The CDR3 DNA follows: TGTGCCAGCAGCTTATGGGGCAGTCTTGATACGCAGTATTTT. This codes for CASSLWGSLDTQYF.

The gene calls are TRBV2 and TRBJ2-5, with D possibly being TRBD1 (6 bases). V was trimmed by 8 bases and J by 0 bases, leaving 7 bases between them. The CDR3 is 12 amino acids. The V gene's germline CDR1 is SNHLY and CDR2 FYNNEI. The CDR3 nucleotides read TGTGCCAGCGGGACAAACCAAGAGACCCAGTACTTC. This encodes CASGTNQETQYF. Full variable domain (outside the CDR3, taken from reference TRBV2 and TRBJ2-5): EPEVTQTPSHQVTQMGQEVILRCVPISNHLYFYWYRQILGQKVEFLVSFYNNEISEKSEIFDDQFSVERPDGSNFTLKIRSTKLEDSAMYFCASGTNQETQYFGPGTRLLVL.

This chain connects TRBV6-5 to TRBJ2-7; D is possibly TRBD1 (6 bases). From germline, CDR1 is MNHEY and CDR2 SVGAGI. V was trimmed by 0 bases and J by 3 bases, leaving 12 bases between them. The CDR3 extends over 15 amino acids. The CDR3 here is CASSYSGEQGYEQYF. CDR3 coding DNA: TGTGCCAGCAGTTACTCGGGCGAACAGGGCTACGAGCAGTACTTC.

Ten or more counts support this clone. V and J are TRBV10-3 and TRBJ2-3; 7 positions agree with TRBD1. With V trimmed by 10 bases and J by 0 bases, 4 bases remained unmatched. The CDR3 loop spans 13 amino acids. Germline V gene sequence: CDR1 ENHRY, CDR2 SYGVKD. DNA of the CDR3: TGTGCCACCAGGGACAGCAGCACAGATACGCAGTATTTT. Its protein is CATRDSSTDTQYF.

This clone has only one observation. The chain combines TRBV5-1 with TRBJ1-4, with a tentative D call TRBD1 (5 bases). The V gene lost 4 bases and the J gene lost 5 bases, with 12 bases spanning the gap. CDR3 length: 14 residues. The germline V gene encodes CDR1 SGHRS and CDR2 YFSETQ. CDR3 residues: CASSGQQLNEKLFF. The CDR3 DNA reads TGCGCCAGCAGCGGACAACAACTAAATGAAAAACTGTTTTTT.

This chain links TRBV5-1 with TRBJ1-1; possibly TRBD1 for D (6 bases). The CDR3 runs to 15 residues. Germline-derived CDR1 and CDR2 are SGHRS and YFSETQ. Trimming removed 4 bases from V and 1 base from J, with 14 bases in between. The CDR3 nucleotides are TGCGCCAGCAGCCAAACCCCGGGACAGAACACTGAAGCTTTCTTT. It encodes CASSQTPGQNTEAFF.

The chain combines TRBV2 with TRBJ2-1, with 13 positions matching TRBD2. Germline-derived CDR1 and CDR2 are SNHLY and FYNNEI. This CDR3 is built from 17 residues. V dropped 5 bases and J dropped 7; count of bases not matched to a gene: 11. CDR3 sequence reads: CASSYRTSGSSGNEQFF. The CDR3 coding sequence is TGTGCCAGCAGTTACAGGACTAGCGGGAGTTCAGGGAATGAGCAGTTCTTC.

V gene TRBV29-1 combines with J gene TRBJ1-1, with unresolved D. V was pared by 1 base and J by 10 bases, with 13 bases between. The CDR3 runs to 12 residues. The germline gives CDR1 SQVTM, CDR2 ANQGSEA. CDR3 amino acids: CSVEGVGQLAFF. The CDR3 DNA reads TGCAGCGTTGAAGGGGTAGGCCAGTTAGCTTTCTTT.

A few counts support this clone. The rearrangement uses TRBV2 and TRBJ1-1; no clear D. CDR3 length: 11 residues. V lost 6 bases and J lost 0, with 2 bases in between. From germline, CDR1 is SNHLY and CDR2 FYNNEI. The DNA of the CDR3 is TGTGCCAGCAGCATGAACACTGAAGCTTTCTTT. Translated: CASSMNTEAFF.

This sequence joins TRBV19 and TRBJ2-1; D gene ambiguous. Per the germline V gene, CDR1 is LNHDA and CDR2 is SQIVND (reference sequence). V lost 9 bases, J lost 0 bases, and 12 bases lay in between. The CDR3 contains 14 residues. The CDR3 sequence is CASYDSSSYNEQFF. The CDR3 DNA reads TGTGCCAGCTATGACTCGAGCTCCTACAATGAGCAGTTCTTC. Full variable domain (remainder filled in from reference TRBV19 and TRBJ2-1): DGGITQSPKYLFRKEGQNVTLSCEQNLNHDAMYWYRQDPGQGLRLIYYSQIVNDFQKGDIAEGYSVSREKKESFPLTVTSAQKNPTAFYLCASYDSSSYNEQFFGPGTRLTVL.

V is TRBV28 and J is TRBJ1-1, with 7 bases matching TRBD1. J lost 0 bases, V lost 8 bases, and 9 bases had no gene match. The CDR3 totals 15 residues. Germline CDR1 is MDHEN and CDR2 is SYDVKM. The CDR3 region has the DNA TGTGCCAGCGAGGAAGGGGGCGATCTGAACACTGAAGCTTTCTTT. The encoded protein is CASEEGGDLNTEAFF.

V is TRBV28 and J is TRBJ2-2; TRBD2 agrees at 7 bases. With 6 bases clipped from V and 3 bases from J, the junction kept 7 bases outside the gene matches. Germline CDR1 and CDR2: MDHEN and SYDVKM. This CDR3 contains 15 residues. The CDR3 here is CASRTSGADTGELFF. Here the CDR3 DNA reads TGTGCCAGCAGGACCAGCGGGGCCGACACCGGGGAGCTGTTTTTT.